The subject of this entry is one T cell receptor beta chain. The sample belongs to a study of control samples from healthy donors and cancer patients. Some clones are missing from TCRdb's copy, which holds only in-frame ones; the method was immunoSEQ multiplex PCR. The sample lists about 140,000 clones, under 95% seen once, with over 6% in the top ten. The germline V and J ends were trimmed by 3 bases and 1 base, with 10 bases remaining between them. The CDR3 consists of 16 residues. CDR1 is SGHAT and CDR2 is FQNNGV in the germline V gene. The specimen was blood. The chain is built from TRBV11-2 and TRBJ1-6; the D is unclear. The sequence came from a man between 18 and 29 years old in good health. CDR3 bases: TGTGCCAGCAGCTTGGCCTCGGGTTCCTATAATTCACCCCTCCACTTT. Encoded protein: CASSLASGSYNSPLHF.